Below, 32 T cell receptor beta chains from the same sample are listed, as sequenced in a study of shared clonotypes between healthy human individuals. Produced via immunoSEQ multiplex PCR; TCRdb's table is partial and in-frame only. The data hold fewer than 400,000 clones, with approximately 74% observed a single time. The sequencing input was memory CD4+ T cells sorted from blood. Sample subset: CD45RA-negative fraction. Source of these receptors: a man aged 25-40 years in good health.

Remarks on this clone: A read error may produce the germline difference seen at one junction end. V usage is TRBV28 and J usage is TRBJ1-2; D not certain. The CDR3 sequence is 11 residues long. The germline V gene encodes CDR1 MDHEN and CDR2 SYDVKM. In DNA, the CDR3 is TGTGTCAGCATGGGTGGCTATGGCTACACCTTC. It codes for CVSMGGYGYTF.

This chain links TRBV27 with TRBJ2-1; D call uncertain. Germline loops: CDR1 MNHEY, CDR2 SMNVEV (reference sequence). Between the trimmed V and J ends, which lost 3 bases and 6 bases, there was a span of 9 bases. The length of the CDR3 is 13 residues. CDR3 amino acids: CASSFRIANEQFF. DNA of the CDR3: TGTGCCAGCAGTTTCAGGATTGCCAATGAGCAGTTCTTC.

As to this clone: With only one base between it and a far larger clone, this is likely a read error. The rearrangement uses TRBV5-5 and TRBJ2-7; D is uncertain. Germline loops: CDR1 SGHKS, CDR2 YYEKEE (reference sequence). The CDR3 covers 17 residues. V was trimmed by 0 bases and J by 5 bases, leaving 21 bases between them. The CDR3 spells CASSLVALQQDGDEQYF. The CDR3 coding sequence is TGTGCCAGCAGCTTGGTAGCCCTCCAGCAGGATGGGGACGAGCAGTACTTC. The full variable domain, in which reference TRBV5-5 and TRBJ2-7 provide the parts outside the CDR3, is DAGVTQSPTHLIKTRGQQVTLRCSPISGHKSVSWYQQVLGQGPQFIFQYYEKEERGRGNFPDRFSARQFPNYSSELNVNALLLGDSALYLCASSLVALQQDGDEQYFGPGTRLTVT.

Only a few counts were recorded for this clone. The chain uses TRBV28 and TRBJ2-7; 8 bases line up with TRBD1. The CDR3 has 16 amino acids. The J segment lost 2 bases and the V segment lost 5 bases, leaving 11 bases of the junction unmatched. The germline gives CDR1 MDHEN, CDR2 SYDVKM. The CDR3 coding sequence is TGTGCCAGCAGTCGCCCCCAGGGGGCCCAAACCTACGAGCAGTACTTC. It yields the protein CASSRPQGAQTYEQYF.

DNA for the CDR3: TGTGCCAGCTCACCAAAACCCCTTTCTGGACGGAGATTTTCAACTAATGAAAAACTGTTTTTT. Translated: CASSPKPLSGRRFSTNEKLFF. The chain recombines TRBV18 with TRBJ1-4; D is ambiguous. CDR3 size: 21 residues. V shed 2 bases and J shed 0 bases, with 25 bases lying between them. CDR1 is KGHSH, CDR2 LQKENI, per germline.

As concerns this clone: The junction departs from germline at one end; a sequencing error may be responsible. Within the sample, other DNA sequences also encode this same CDR3. The rearrangement links TRBV28 to TRBJ1-5, with D possibly being TRBD1 (5 bases). CDR1 MDHEN and CDR2 SYDVKM come from the germline V gene. The CDR3 length is 15 residues. The CDR3 region is CASSRDFSGNQPQHF. CDR3 nucleotides: TGTGCCAGCAGCCGGGACTTCTCGGGGAATCAGCCTCAGCATTTT. Full variable domain (outside the CDR3, taken from reference TRBV28 and TRBJ1-5): DVKVTQSSRYLVKRTGEKVFLECVQDMDHENMFWYRQDPGLGLRLIYFSYDVKMKEKGDIPEGYSVSREKKERFSLILESASTNQTSMYLCASSRDFSGNQPQHFGDGTRLSIL.

This clone occurred once. The chain uses TRBV18 and TRBJ2-7; possible D gene TRBD2, 6 bases. V was shortened by 3 bases and J by 3 bases, with 15 bases between the two germline ends. Germline V gives CDR1 KGHSH, CDR2 LQKENI. This CDR3 contains 15 residues. CDR3 in amino acids: CASSPVPGENYEQYF. CDR3 nucleotides: TGTGCCAGCTCACCTGTTCCGGGGGAAAACTACGAGCAGTACTTC.

The sample holds one count of this clone. This chain connects TRBV2 to TRBJ2-3; the D is unclear. The CDR3 extends over 12 amino acids. Germline V gene sequence: CDR1 SNHLY, CDR2 FYNNEI. Trimming took off 8 bases at V and 2 bases at J, with 8 bases between the two ends. CDR3 region: CASLQHTDTQYF. DNA of the CDR3: TGTGCCAGCCTCCAGCACACAGATACGCAGTATTTT.

The chain combines TRBV6-1 with TRBJ1-1; TRBD1 aligns across 8 bases. This CDR3 comprises 15 residues. Germline V gene sequence: CDR1 MNHNS, CDR2 SASEGT. V was pared by 5 bases and J by 0 bases, with 5 bases of the junction left unmatched. CDR3 DNA: TGTGCCAGCAGTAAGGGACAGGCCGTGAACACTGAAGCTTTCTTT. This codes for CASSKGQAVNTEAFF.

This chain joins TRBV5-1 and TRBJ2-5; 11 positions match TRBD2. This CDR3 has 14 amino acids. Germline CDR1 and CDR2: SGHRS and YFSETQ. J lost 5 bases, V lost 5 bases, and 5 bases had no gene match. The DNA of the CDR3 is TGCGCCAGCAGTGTAGCGGGAGGGCCGGAGACCCAGTACTTC. Amino acid sequence: CASSVAGGPETQYF.

This chain uses TRBV5-1 with TRBJ2-1; 8 nucleotides agree with TRBD2. The length of the CDR3 is 15 residues. With 4 bases clipped from V and 9 bases from J, the junction kept 12 bases outside the gene matches. The V gene's germline CDR1 is SGHRS and CDR2 YFSETQ. The CDR3 sequence: CASSHPGRAESEQFF. In DNA, the CDR3 is TGCGCCAGCAGCCATCCCGGGAGGGCGGAGAGTGAGCAGTTCTTC.

The V and J genes are TRBV7-9 and TRBJ2-5, with D perhaps given as TRBD1 or TRBD2 (6 bases each). Deletions cut 5 bases from V and 4 bases from J, with 17 bases between. The CDR3 contains 15 residues. Looked up from germline, CDR1 is SEHNR and CDR2 is FQNEAQ (reference sequence). CDR3 nucleotides: TGTGCCAGCAGCCCCGGGCGGGGCAGGGGAGAGACCCAGTACTTC. It is translated as CASSPGRGRGETQYF.

The chain couples TRBV28 to TRBJ2-3; 7 nucleotides line up with TRBD2. The CDR3 has 13 amino acids. CDR1 and CDR2 (germline): MDHEN, SYDVKM. Trimming took 7 bases from V and 3 from J; bases not matched to a gene: 4. This chain's CDR3 is CASTGGGTDTQYF. The CDR3, as DNA: TGTGCCAGCACCGGCGGGGGAACAGATACGCAGTATTTT. Filled out from reference TRBV28 and TRBJ2-3, the complete variable domain reads DVKVTQSSRYLVKRTGEKVFLECVQDMDHENMFWYRQDPGLGLRLIYFSYDVKMKEKGDIPEGYSVSREKKERFSLILESASTNQTSMYLCASTGGGTDTQYFGPGTRLTVL.

The chain uses TRBV6-5 and TRBJ1-2; no clear D gene. V was pared by 1 base and J by 8 bases, with 14 bases between. Germline lookup yields CDR1 MNHEY and CDR2 SVGAGI. The CDR3 loop spans 14 amino acids. CDR3 amino acids: CASSYYAAMGGYTF. CDR3 DNA: TGTGCCAGCAGTTACTACGCAGCTATGGGGGGCTACACCTTC.

The chain joins TRBV29-1 to TRBJ2-6; D gene uncertain. Trimming shortened V by 6 bases and J by 1 base, and 16 bases separated the two germline ends. The CDR3 length is 16 residues. In germline, CDR1 is SQVTM, CDR2 ANQGSEA. The CDR3 protein is CSVADGSPSGANVLTF. Here the CDR3 DNA reads TGCAGCGTGGCGGACGGCTCCCCTTCTGGGGCCAACGTCCTGACTTTC.

The chain uses TRBV7-2 and TRBJ2-3; 13 bases agree with TRBD2. CDR1 and CDR2 (germline): SGHTA, FQGNSA. This CDR3 has 16 residues. V was clipped by 5 bases and J by 4 bases; unmatched bases: 6. CDR3 amino acids: CASSRTSGSLSDTQYF. CDR3 nucleotide sequence: TGTGCCAGCAGCAGGACTAGCGGGAGTTTATCAGATACGCAGTATTTT.

This clone was observed once. V is TRBV19 and J is TRBJ2-1; TRBD2 matches 10 bases. Trimming removed 4 bases from V and 7 bases from J; junction bases left unmatched: 1. The V gene's germline CDR1 is LNHDA and CDR2 SQIVND (reference sequence). The CDR3 totals 13 residues. CDR3 sequence reads: CASSTSGGNEQFF. The CDR3 DNA reads TGTGCCAGTAGTACTAGCGGGGGTAATGAGCAGTTCTTC.

This clone was seen more than once but under ten times. This sequence joins TRBV14 and TRBJ1-1; the D gene is possibly TRBD1 (6 bases). The CDR3 is 15 amino acids. Germline values: CDR1 SGHDN, CDR2 FVKESK. The germline V and J ends were trimmed by 4 bases and 5 bases, with 17 bases remaining between them. In DNA form, the CDR3 reads TGTGCCAGCAGCCTCCTGGCAGGGGCCAGGACTGAAGCTTTCTTT. Amino acids: CASSLLAGARTEAFF.

The CDR3 spells CASSQTIGGEKGYTF. The CDR3 DNA reads as TGTGCCAGCAGTCAAACTATCGGGGGCGAAAAGGGCTACACCTTC. The rearrangement links TRBV11-1 to TRBJ1-2; D perhaps matches TRBD1 (6 bases). V lost 6 bases and J 8 bases, leaving 22 bases between the germline ends. Germline loops: CDR1 SGHAT, CDR2 FQDESV (reference sequence). The CDR3 runs 15 residues.

The chain is built from TRBV19 and TRBJ1-5; 9 bases are a match to TRBD1. Losses at the gene ends were 11 bases for V and 7 bases for J; bases not matched to a gene: 12. Germline V gene lookup returns CDR1 LNHDA and CDR2 SQIVND (reference sequence). The CDR3 has 14 amino acids. CDR3 residues: CAVKDRGFGQPQHF. The CDR3, as DNA: TGTGCCGTAAAGGACAGGGGCTTTGGACAGCCCCAGCATTTT.

The chain carries TRBV5-4 and TRBJ2-5; TRBD2 is a possible D gene (6 bases). Germline V gene data show CDR1 as SGHNT and CDR2 as YYREEE (reference sequence). The CDR3 is 14 residues long. The V and J ends lost 3 bases and 9 bases respectively, with 18 bases between them. The DNA for the CDR3 is TGTGCCAGCAGCTGGGACCCCTCCTCGGGGGCCCAGTACTTC. Translation: CASSWDPSSGAQYF.

The chain carries TRBV7-9 and TRBJ1-2; 7 bases align to TRBD1. Germline CDR1 is SEHNR and CDR2 is FQNEAQ (reference sequence). V lost 6 bases to trimming and J lost 3 bases; unmatched junction nucleotides: 7. This CDR3 is built from 14 residues. This chain's CDR3 is CASSYNRGDYGYTF. CDR3 bases: TGTGCCAGCAGTTATAACAGGGGAGACTATGGCTACACCTTC.

The chain is built from TRBV7-8 and TRBJ2-1; D is unresolved. In germline, CDR1 is SGHVS, CDR2 FQNEAQ. The CDR3 covers 13 residues. V dropped 1 base and J dropped 6 bases, with 7 bases sitting between them. The chain's CDR3 is CASSLGAFNEQFF. Written as DNA, the CDR3 is TGTGCCAGCAGCTTAGGGGCTTTCAATGAGCAGTTCTTC.

This chain uses TRBV10-3 with TRBJ1-3; 7 bases match TRBD1. Trimming at V came to 4 bases and at J to 4 bases, leaving 10 bases not matched to a gene. The CDR3 is 16 amino acids. Germline lookup yields CDR1 ENHRY and CDR2 SYGVKD. CDR3: CAISVARGRSGNTIYF. CDR3 nucleotides: TGTGCCATCAGTGTGGCCAGGGGGAGATCGGGAAACACCATATATTTT.

With respect to this clone: A clone one base away is much larger, so this may be a read error. The V gene is TRBV7-8, the J gene TRBJ1-1; the D is unclear. The CDR3 has 13 residues. Germline V gene sequence: CDR1 SGHVS, CDR2 FQNEAQ. The V end was cut by 1 base, the J end by 1 base, with 4 bases between. The CDR3, as DNA: TGTGCCAGCAGCTTAGACAGGAACACTGAAGCTTTCTTT. This codes for CASSLDRNTEAFF.

The count of this clone is one. The chain is built from TRBV15 and TRBJ2-1; maybe TRBD2 (5 bases). The CDR3 consists of 13 residues. V lost 0 bases and J lost 9, with 9 bases in between. Per the germline V gene, CDR1 is LNHNV and CDR2 is YYDKDF (reference sequence). The CDR3 nucleotides read TGTGCCACCAGCAGAGAGCCAGAGGGTGAGCAGTTCTTC. It translates to CATSREPEGEQFF.

This clone showed up just once. This chain links TRBV6-1 with TRBJ1-5; D not certain. The CDR3 is made up of 12 amino acids. The germline V and J ends were trimmed by 2 bases and 6 bases, with 5 bases remaining between them. The germline V gene has CDR1 MNHNS and CDR2 SASEGT. The CDR3 bases are TGTGCCAGCAGTGAATCTCTTCAGCCCCAGCATTTT. Its protein is CASSESLQPQHF.

The chain links TRBV6-1 to TRBJ1-5, with D perhaps matching TRBD1 (5 bases). The CDR3 spans 14 residues. Germline V gives CDR1 MNHNS, CDR2 SASEGT. V gave up 3 bases and J gave up 6 bases, with 12 bases separating them. The CDR3 here is CASSERRRGQPQHF. The CDR3 DNA reads as TGTGCCAGCAGTGAGCGGCGGAGGGGTCAGCCCCAGCATTTT.

The chain recombines TRBV30 with TRBJ2-5; 7 bases agree with TRBD1. Per the germline V gene, CDR1 is GTSNPN and CDR2 is SVGIG (reference sequence). After removal of 3 bases from V and 2 bases from J, the junction contained 9 bases not matched to a gene. This CDR3 region has 15 residues. The CDR3 protein is CAWSEGTAPQETQYF. CDR3 bases: TGTGCCTGGAGCGAGGGGACAGCCCCACAAGAGACCCAGTACTTC.

The V call is TRBV28, the J call TRBJ1-2; D is possibly TRBD1 (5 bases). Looked up from germline, CDR1 is MDHEN and CDR2 is SYDVKM. The V end was cut by 5 bases, the J end by 0 bases, with 13 bases between. This CDR3 comprises 15 residues. The CDR3 loop reads CASSPYRRSNYGYTF. The CDR3, as DNA: TGTGCCAGCAGTCCTTACAGGAGATCTAACTATGGCTACACCTTC.

This clone showed up just once. The V and J genes are TRBV14 and TRBJ1-4; D gene uncertain. The V end was cut by 0 bases, the J end by 7 bases, with 18 bases between. CDR1 SGHDN and CDR2 FVKESK come from the germline V gene. There are 17 residues in the CDR3. Written as DNA, the CDR3 is TGTGCCAGCAGCCAAGAAATGGGAGGGAGGACGAGTGAAAAACTGTTTTTT. It encodes CASSQEMGGRTSEKLFF.

This clone was counted only a few times. This CDR3 is CSVGRTGRNTGELFF. The DNA of the CDR3 is TGCAGCGTCGGCAGGACAGGGAGGAACACCGGGGAGCTGTTTTTT. The V and J genes are TRBV29-1 and TRBJ2-2, with 8 positions matching TRBD1. The CDR3 totals 15 residues. J lost 1 base, V lost 6 bases, and 7 bases had no gene match. Germline V gene sequence: CDR1 SQVTM, CDR2 ANQGSEA.